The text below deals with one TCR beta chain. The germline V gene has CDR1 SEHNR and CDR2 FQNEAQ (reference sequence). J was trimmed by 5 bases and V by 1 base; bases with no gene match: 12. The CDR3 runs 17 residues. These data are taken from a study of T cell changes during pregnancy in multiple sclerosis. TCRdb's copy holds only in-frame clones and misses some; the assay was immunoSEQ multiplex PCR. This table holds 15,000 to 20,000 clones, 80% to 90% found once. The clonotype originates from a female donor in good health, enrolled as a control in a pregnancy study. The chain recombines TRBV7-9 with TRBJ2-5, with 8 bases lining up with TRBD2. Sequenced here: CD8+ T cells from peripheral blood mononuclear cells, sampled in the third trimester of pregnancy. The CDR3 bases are TGTGCCAGCAGCTTAGTCGGTAGCGGGGACCACCGGGAGACCCAGTACTTC. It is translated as CASSLVGSGDHRETQYF. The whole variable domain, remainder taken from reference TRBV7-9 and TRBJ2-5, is DTGVSQNPRHKITKRGQNVTFRCDPISEHNRLYWYRQTLGQGPEFLTYFQNEAQLEKSRLLSDRFSAERPKGSFSTLEIQRTEQGDSAMYLCASSLVGSGDHRETQYFGPGTRLLVL.